This TCR beta chain was observed in a study of molecular identifiers for immune sequencing clone quantification. Germline-derived CDR1 and CDR2 are SGHTA and FQGNSA. This CDR3 spans 15 amino acids. Germline trimming cut 5 bases from V and 0 bases from J; bases unmatched to any gene: 3. This clonotype was seen ten or more times. MiXCR, run by TCRdb on the PCR reads, gives a single entry per CDR3 protein. The sample has about 640,000 distinct CDR3 sequences, just under 20% seen once; the top ten hold roughly 0.85%. The sequenced material came from naive CD8+ T cells from blood, with Jurkat cell RNA spiked in. Documented subset: FACS-sorted CD8+CD4-CCR7+CD45RA+ naive T cells. The J gene is TRBJ2-7, the V gene TRBV7-2, with 11 bases identical to TRBD2. This TCR was sampled from a human donor in good health. Some libraries in this study had Jurkat cell RNA spiked in. CDR3 residues: CASSETSGSSYEQYF. As DNA, the CDR3 is TGTGCCAGCAGCGAAACTAGCGGGAGCTCCTACGAGCAGTACTTC.